The 4 T cell receptor beta chains given below trace back to one sample, sequenced in a study of neurological immune-mediated disorders. TCRdb re-called the 5' RACE reads through MiXCR, storing one row per CDR3 protein. The sample yields about 44,000 distinct CDR3 sequences, about 22% seen once. This sample's time point: technical triplicate 3. Sequenced: PBMCs. Receptors originate from a man aged 60 to 75 with HTLV-1-associated myelopathy (HAM/TSP).

Ten or more counts support this clonotype. This chain links TRBV5-1 with TRBJ2-1, with D uncertain. V dropped 0 bases and J dropped 0 bases, with 7 bases sitting between them. Germline loops: CDR1 SGHRS, CDR2 YFSETQ. The CDR3 contains 15 residues. For the CDR3, the DNA is TGCGCCAGCAGCTTGGATGCGCCCTCCTACAATGAGCAGTTCTTC. It yields the protein CASSLDAPSYNEQFF.

This clonotype was seen many times. The V gene is TRBV3-1, the J gene TRBJ2-3, with D tentatively TRBD1 or TRBD2 (5 bases each). CDR1 LGHDT and CDR2 YNNKEL come from the germline V gene (reference sequence). The CDR3 is 17 residues long. The germline V and J ends were trimmed by 3 bases and 5 bases, with 21 bases remaining between them. CDR3 protein: CASSHVFLAVGEDTQYF. The CDR3 DNA reads as TGTGCCAGCAGCCACGTTTTTTTGGCGGTGGGGGAAGATACGCAGTATTTT.

This clonotype was picked up many times. The chain couples TRBV10-2 to TRBJ2-7; 8 bases are shared with TRBD1. After removal of 6 bases from V and 3 bases from J, the junction contained 7 bases not matched to a gene. Germline assignment: CDR1 WSHSY and CDR2 SAAADI. This CDR3 spans 14 amino acids. The CDR3: CASSVGTGYYEQYF. In DNA, the CDR3 is TGCGCCAGCAGCGTCGGGACAGGCTACTACGAGCAGTACTTC.

This clonotype was seen repeatedly, ten times or more. This sequence joins TRBV5-1 and TRBJ2-7, with D tentatively TRBD2 (5 bases). V was cut by 3 bases and J by 0 bases, with 16 bases left in between. In germline, CDR1 is SGHRS, CDR2 YFSETQ. This CDR3 is 16 amino acids long. In nucleotides, the CDR3 is TGCGCCAGCAGCTCACGGGGTTGGGAAGCCTCCTACGAGCAGTACTTC. It codes for CASSSRGWEASYEQYF.